The clone carrying this T cell receptor beta chain has just one count. In the authors' methods: Amplifying reference gene primers gave estimates of nucleated cell counts. Libraries were prepared by immunoSEQ multiplex PCR; TCRdb keeps only in-frame clonotypes and omits some of them. The D gene and trimming were derived from the DNA, and the V and J assignments and clone size from that table. This table has approximately 190,000 clones, 86% appearing once. V lost 1 base, J lost 0 bases, and 3 bases stayed unmatched. Germline CDR1 reads SGHDT; CDR2 reads YYEEEE. The CDR3 sequence is 16 residues long. The sample comes from a study of blood T cell repertoires in COVID-19. About the study: Italy, Spain and the United States were the sources of the convalescent and acute COVID-19 samples.

Across over 20 US areas, participants ranged in age from about 18 to 90 years. Sample: PBMCs or T cells enriched from blood (not recorded which). The origin of this receptor is a woman in her thirties or forties in a cohort exposed to, infected with or recovered from COVID-19 (not recorded which). The chain links TRBV5-6 to TRBJ2-3, with 9 bases matching TRBD2. This CDR3 reads CASSLLLAGSTDTQYF. The CDR3 DNA sequence: TGTGCCAGCAGCTTGTTACTAGCGGGTAGCACAGATACGCAGTATTTT.